This T cell receptor beta chain was recovered during a study of graft-versus-host responses after intestinal transplantation. The germline gives CDR1 SNHLY, CDR2 FYNNEI. V was clipped by 6 bases and J by 5 bases, with 11 bases between them. This CDR3 spans 12 amino acids. Clones were sequenced by immunoSEQ multiplex PCR, and TCRdb holds only the in-frame ones, with some missing. The sample has fewer than 15,000 clones, roughly two thirds seen once. Intraepithelial and lamina propria lymphocytes were released after the graft tissue was processed. The rearrangement links TRBV2 to TRBJ2-7; perhaps TRBD1 as D (5 bases). The sample in question was ileum tissue, obtained 650 to 700 days after intestinal transplantation. The TCR was taken from a human patient who received an intestinal transplant, so some T cells may come from the graft donor. As DNA, the CDR3 is TGTGCCAGCAGAATCGACAGCCACGAGCAGTACTTC. Translating gives CASRIDSHEQYF.